The present T cell receptor beta chain was sequenced within a study of blood T cell repertoires in COVID-19. Sequenced by immunoSEQ multiplex PCR; TCRdb stores in-frame clones only, minus some. The data contain 150,000 to 200,000 clones, 75% to 85% of them singletons. This TCR was sampled from a human donor in a cohort sampled during active COVID-19. Sequencing input: peripheral blood.

CDR3 in DNA: TGTGCCAGCAGCCAAGAACCTAGCGCGGGGCCTGGTGAGCAGTTCTTC. Translated, it gives CASSQEPSAGPGEQFF. This sequence joins TRBV4-2 and TRBJ2-1; a weak D match, TRBD2 (6 bases). The CDR3 extends over 16 amino acids. Germline V CDR1 and CDR2: LGHNA, YNFKEQ. Trimming left V 0 bases short and J 9 bases short, with 18 bases between.